This entry concerns a single TCR beta chain. As yet, its antigen is unknown. These data originate in a study of beta chain features in type 1 diabetes. Looking at the study overall: When patients were set against healthy donors, age, gender and cell yields were similar.

The CDR3 spans 14 residues. V gave up 5 bases and J gave up 1 base, with 11 bases separating them. Per the germline V gene, CDR1 is MDHEN and CDR2 is SYDVKM. Every donor provided one heparinised blood draw, which averaged roughly 120 mL. Each of the CD4+ naive, central memory, regulatory and stem cell-like memory populations was sorted via CD45RO/CCR7/CD25/CD127/CD95/CD27. Study conclusions and caveats: VDJ junctions from patients with type 1 diabetes contained fewer insertions and more deletions.

Sequencing targeted expressed TCRB transcripts, as all isolated RNA had been reverse transcribed. Sequencing used immunoSEQ multiplex PCR; TCRdb keeps in-frame clones, though not all of them. The data show roughly 170,000 clones, 13% seen once. The origin of this receptor is a woman aged 18 to 35 in good health. The source material was central memory CD4+ T cells from blood. V is TRBV28 and J is TRBJ1-1, with D unresolved. CDR3 nucleotides: TGTGCCAGCAGTCTCTCCAGACAGAACACTGAAGCTTTCTTT. Translation: CASSLSRQNTEAFF.